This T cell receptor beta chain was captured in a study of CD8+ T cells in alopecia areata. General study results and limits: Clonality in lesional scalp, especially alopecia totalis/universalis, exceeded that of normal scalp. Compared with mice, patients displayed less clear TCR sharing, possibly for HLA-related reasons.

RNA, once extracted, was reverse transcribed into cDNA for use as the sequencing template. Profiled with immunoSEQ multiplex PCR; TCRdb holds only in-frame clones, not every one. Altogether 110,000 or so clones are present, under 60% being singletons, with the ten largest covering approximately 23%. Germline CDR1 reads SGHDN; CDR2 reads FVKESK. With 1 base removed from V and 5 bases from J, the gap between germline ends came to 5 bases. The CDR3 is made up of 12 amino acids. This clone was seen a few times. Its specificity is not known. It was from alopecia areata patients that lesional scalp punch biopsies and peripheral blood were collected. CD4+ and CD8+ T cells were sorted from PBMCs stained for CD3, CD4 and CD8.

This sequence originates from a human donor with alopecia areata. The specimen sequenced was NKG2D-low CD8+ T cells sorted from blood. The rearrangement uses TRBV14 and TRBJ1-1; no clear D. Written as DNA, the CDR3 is TGTGCCAGCAGCCAAGGTCTAACTGAAGCTTTCTTT. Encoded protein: CASSQGLTEAFF.